Below, 21 T cell receptor beta chains from the same sample are listed, as sequenced in a study of CXCR3-negative and CXCR3-positive naive CD8 T cells. UMI-labeled 5' RACE yielded the TRB cDNA libraries. From the 5' RACE reads, TCRdb lists one entry per CDR3 protein and no DNA. Reported are over 7,000 distinct CDR3 sequences; the ten largest clones contain 1.1%. The sequenced sample consisted of naive CXCR3- CD8+ T cells from blood. Stated subset: CD45RO-CCR7+CD27+CD95- naive CD8+ T cells lacking CXCR3 (TNR3-). The source is a human donor in good health. Some clones in this sample may be carry-over from other donors' samples.

This clonotype is deemed medium-sized by its frequency. CDR3 loop: CASSQPGQTLGYTF. This rearrangement joins TRBV4-3 to TRBJ1-2; TCRdb selects TRBD1, and the lack of DNA leaves this call unchecked. Germline assignment: CDR1 LGHNA and CDR2 YSLEER. This CDR3 region has 14 residues.

The chain joins TRBV11-1 to TRBJ1-1; TCRdb proposes TRBD1, but this gene call is untestable without DNA. Per germline, CDR1 SGHAT and CDR2 FQDESV (reference sequence). The CDR3 length is 14 residues. The CDR3 sequence: CASSSQTGNTEAFF.

The gene calls are TRBV4-1 and TRBJ1-1; as DNA is missing, the TRBD1 call by TCRdb cannot be tested. Germline-derived CDR1 and CDR2 are MGHRA and YSYEKL. The CDR3 has 16 residues. CDR3 in amino acids: CASSPDTGHLNTEAFF.

This clonotype is identified as medium-sized (0.01 to 0.1%) from frequency. The rearrangement joins TRBV29-1 to TRBJ2-1; without DNA, the TCRdb call of TRBD1 cannot be checked. CDR1 is SQVTM and CDR2 is ANQGSEA in the germline V gene. The CDR3 is 15 residues long. This CDR3 reads CSVQGSSPLYNEQFF.

This clonotype is medium-sized by frequency. This chain joins TRBV13 and TRBJ2-7; lacking DNA, the TRBD2 call made by TCRdb goes unchecked. Per germline, CDR1 PRHDT and CDR2 FYEKMQ (reference sequence). The CDR3 runs to 16 residues. CDR3 region: CASSLGSSGRAYEQYF. Variable domain in full (rest from reference TRBV13 and TRBJ2-7): AAGVIQSPRHLIKEKRETATLKCYPIPRHDTVYWYQQGPGQDPQFLISFYEKMQSDKGSIPDRFSAQQFSDYHSELNMSSLELGDSALYFCASSLGSSGRAYEQYFGPGTRLTVT.

This chain joins TRBV7-9 and TRBJ1-2; TCRdb lists TRBD1, though no DNA is available to test this call. Germline CDR1 and CDR2: SEHNR and FQNEAQ (reference sequence). The CDR3 has 12 residues. The chain's CDR3 is CASSPPGGRYTF.

V is TRBV5-4 and J is TRBJ2-1; lacking DNA, the TRBD2 call made by TCRdb goes unchecked. The CDR3 sequence is 15 residues long. CDR1 and CDR2 (germline): SGHNT, YYREEE (reference sequence). This chain's CDR3 is CASSWASGIHNEQFF.

V gene TRBV6-5 combines with J gene TRBJ2-7; the D call from TCRdb, TRBD2, cannot be confirmed without DNA. The length of the CDR3 is 14 residues. Looked up from germline, CDR1 is MNHEY and CDR2 is SVGAGI. This CDR3 reads CASSSGLARNEQYF.

The gene calls are TRBV29-1 and TRBJ2-1; as DNA is missing, the TRBD2 call by TCRdb cannot be tested. CDR3 size: 14 residues. The germline CDR1 and CDR2 sequences are SQVTM and ANQGSEA. The CDR3: CSVLAGGTYNEQFF.

V and J are TRBV29-1 and TRBJ2-1; TCRdb gives TRBD2 as the D gene, but with no DNA this cannot be confirmed. This CDR3 is built from 15 residues. Germline V lookup: CDR1 SQVTM, CDR2 ANQGSEA. CDR3 in amino acids: CSVEGLAGVIDEQFF.

Frequency places this clonotype as medium-sized. V gene TRBV28 combines with J gene TRBJ2-1; lacking DNA, the TRBD2 call made by TCRdb goes unchecked. CDR1 MDHEN and CDR2 SYDVKM come from the germline V gene. This CDR3 is 15 amino acids long. CDR3 in amino acids: CASSLPREADNEQFF. Filled out from reference TRBV28 and TRBJ2-1, the complete variable domain reads DVKVTQSSRYLVKRTGEKVFLECVQDMDHENMFWYRQDPGLGLRLIYFSYDVKMKEKGDIPEGYSVSREKKERFSLILESASTNQTSMYLCASSLPREADNEQFFGPGTRLTVL.

The chain has TRBV30 and TRBJ2-7; TCRdb designates TRBD2, a call that cannot be tested without DNA. From germline, CDR1 is GTSNPN and CDR2 SVGIG (reference sequence). The CDR3 has 14 amino acids. CDR3 region: CAWSIAGGPDEQYF.

The genes are TRBV27 and TRBJ1-2. This CDR3 spans 14 amino acids. CDR1 is MNHEY, CDR2 SMNVEV, per germline (reference sequence). CDR3 region: CASSTLPPGYGYTF.

In terms of frequency, this clonotype is medium-sized. The V and J genes are TRBV3-1 and TRBJ1-5; TCRdb designates TRBD1, a call that cannot be tested without DNA. This CDR3 is 14 amino acids long. CDR1 LGHDT and CDR2 YNNKEL come from the germline V gene (reference sequence). The CDR3: CASSITGAVQPQHF.

The chain is built from TRBV20-1 and TRBJ1-2; TCRdb returns TRBD1, unconfirmable since there is no DNA. This CDR3 comprises 16 residues. Germline CDR1 and CDR2: DFQATT and SNEGSKA (reference sequence). CDR3 sequence reads: CSAGRVGDRAAYGYTF.

The chain couples TRBV29-1 to TRBJ1-1. From germline, CDR1 is SQVTM and CDR2 ANQGSEA. The CDR3 loop spans 11 amino acids. CDR3 protein: CCVKCGTEAFF.

J is TRBJ2-3 and V is TRBV15; TCRdb's D call, TRBD2, is unchecked because there is no DNA. The CDR3 runs to 18 residues. Germline CDR1 LNHNV, CDR2 YYDKDF (reference sequence). The CDR3 spells CATSSDAILAGVTDTQYF.

Judged by frequency, this clonotype is medium-sized (0.01 to 0.1%). This chain links TRBV11-2 with TRBJ2-5. The length of the CDR3 is 13 residues. Germline V gives CDR1 SGHAT, CDR2 FQNNGV. This chain's CDR3 is CASSLDGQETQYF.

The chain joins TRBV29-1 to TRBJ1-1; absent DNA, TCRdb's TRBD1 call cannot be checked. Germline V gene lookup returns CDR1 SQVTM and CDR2 ANQGSEA. The CDR3 is 13 residues long. This CDR3 reads CSVKGGANTEAFF.

The chain carries TRBV5-1 and TRBJ2-1; TCRdb calls TRBD2, which cannot be checked without DNA. This CDR3 comprises 13 residues. The germline V gene has CDR1 SGHRS and CDR2 YFSETQ. CDR3 loop: CASSLPGSNEQFF.

V gene TRBV4-1 combines with J gene TRBJ1-1; as DNA is missing, the TRBD1 call by TCRdb cannot be tested. The CDR3 has 16 amino acids. Germline V gives CDR1 MGHRA, CDR2 YSYEKL. This chain's CDR3 is CASSQEWSGGDTEAFF.